The clone carrying this T cell receptor (beta chain) was found a few times. The sample originates from a study of blood T cells in healthy people across ages. Through a sample-barcoded 5' primer and a J-beta primer mix, a second PCR was run for roughly 7 to 12 cycles. Each CDR3 protein gets one entry after TCRdb re-called the 5' RACE reads with MiXCR. The sample lists fewer than 800,000 distinct CDR3 sequences, over 20% seen once, with 3.6% in the top ten. The CDR3 spans 16 residues. Germline values: CDR1 SGHRS, CDR2 YFSETQ. Unmatched junction bases numbered 5, after V lost 2 bases and J lost 4 bases.

The sequenced material came from blood. The chain carries TRBV5-1 and TRBJ2-2; 10 nucleotides line up with TRBD2. The origin of this receptor is a man aged 65 to 79 in good health. The CDR3 DNA reads TGCGCCAGCAGCTTCGGGCTAGCGGGAGCCACCGGGGAGCTGTTTTTT. It is translated as CASSFGLAGATGELFF.